The clone carrying this T cell receptor beta chain was counted a few times. What it binds is unknown. V was clipped by 6 bases and J by 4 bases; unmatched bases: 7. The CDR3 is 14 residues long. The V gene's germline CDR1 is MNHNS and CDR2 SASEGT. These data come from a study of cytomegalovirus exposure and HLA in healthy donors. Study at large: Previous work identified some 120 million unique TCR beta sequences from about 179 million T cells. Membership in the Caucasian-associated ancestry cluster was found for about four fifths of 398 genotyped donors. General study results and limits: Cytomegalovirus association was assigned to about 150 TCR beta chains.

Primers included in the PCR were 60 Vbeta and 13 Jbeta primers. Profiling relied on immunoSEQ multiplex PCR, and the TCRdb table lists in-frame clones only, not all of them. The sample carries fewer than 200,000 clones, about 80% recorded once. The chain employs TRBV6-1 and TRBJ1-2, with 8 bases fitting TRBD1. This receptor was identified in a man aged 35 to 55 in good health and CMV-seropositive. Sample: PBMCs. Written as DNA, the CDR3 is TGTGCCAGCAGGGCCCAGGACAGGGCCTATGGCTACACCTTC. Its protein product is CASRAQDRAYGYTF.